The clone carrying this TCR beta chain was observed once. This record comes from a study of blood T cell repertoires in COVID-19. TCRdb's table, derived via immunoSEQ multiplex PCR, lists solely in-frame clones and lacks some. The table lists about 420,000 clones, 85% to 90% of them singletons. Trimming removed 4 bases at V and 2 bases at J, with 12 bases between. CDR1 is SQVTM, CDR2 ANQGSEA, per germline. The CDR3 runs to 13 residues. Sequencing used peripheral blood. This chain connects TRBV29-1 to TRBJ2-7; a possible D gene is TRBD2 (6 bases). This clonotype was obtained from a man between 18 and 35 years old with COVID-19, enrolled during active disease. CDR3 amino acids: CSVGVGGTYEQYF. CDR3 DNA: TGCAGCGTTGGTGTGGGAGGAACCTACGAGCAGTACTTC.